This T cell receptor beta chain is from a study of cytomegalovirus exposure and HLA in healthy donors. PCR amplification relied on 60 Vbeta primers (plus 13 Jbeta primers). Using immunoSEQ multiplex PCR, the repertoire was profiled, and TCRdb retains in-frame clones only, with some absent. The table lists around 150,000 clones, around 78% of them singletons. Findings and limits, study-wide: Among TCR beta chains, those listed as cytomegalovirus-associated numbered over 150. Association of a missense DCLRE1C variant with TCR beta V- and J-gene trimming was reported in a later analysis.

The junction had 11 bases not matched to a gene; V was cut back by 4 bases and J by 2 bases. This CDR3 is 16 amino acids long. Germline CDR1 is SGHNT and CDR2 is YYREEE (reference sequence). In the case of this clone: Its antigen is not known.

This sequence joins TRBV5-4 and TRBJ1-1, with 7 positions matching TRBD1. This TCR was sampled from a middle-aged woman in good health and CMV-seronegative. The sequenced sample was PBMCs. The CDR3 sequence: CASSPPNDRANTEAFF. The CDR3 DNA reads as TGTGCCAGCAGCCCGCCCAACGACAGGGCCAACACTGAAGCTTTCTTT.